These 12 T cell receptor beta chains came from one sample sequenced in a study of T cells in narcolepsy. Assay: immunoSEQ multiplex PCR; the TCRdb copy retains only in-frame clones and omits some. This table has roughly 40,000 clones, about 85% appearing once. Sequenced input: CD45RA- memory CD4+ T cells from PBMCs. The receptors derive from a human donor with narcolepsy.

J is TRBJ2-7 and V is TRBV28; 16 bases fit TRBD2. The V gene end was trimmed by 4 bases and the J gene end by 7 bases; junction bases not matched to a gene: 7. CDR3 length: 16 residues. The germline CDR1 and CDR2 sequences are MDHEN and SYDVKM. The CDR3 protein is CASSSPGLAGGGEQYF. For the CDR3, the DNA is TGTGCCAGCAGTTCCCCGGGACTAGCGGGGGGGGGTGAGCAGTACTTC.

This rearrangement joins TRBV7-2 to TRBJ2-1, with D possibly being TRBD1 or TRBD2 (6 bases each). Germline lookup yields CDR1 SGHTA and CDR2 FQGNSA. This CDR3 region has 13 residues. V gave up 10 bases and J gave up 0 bases, with 10 bases separating them. The DNA of the CDR3 is TGTGCCATAAGGGGGGCCTCCTACAATGAGCAGTTCTTC. It yields the protein CAIRGASYNEQFF.

The J gene is TRBJ2-3, the V gene TRBV7-9; 8 bases line up with TRBD1. Trimming at V came to 5 bases and at J to 2 bases, leaving 3 bases not matched to a gene. Looked up from germline, CDR1 is SEHNR and CDR2 is FQNEAQ (reference sequence). The CDR3 totals 14 residues. The CDR3 DNA sequence: TGTGCCAGCAGCCCGACAGGGGTCACAGATACGCAGTATTTT. Its protein is CASSPTGVTDTQYF.

The chain uses TRBV4-1 and TRBJ1-1, with 9 bases lining up with TRBD1. V dropped 4 bases and J dropped 4; count of bases not matched to a gene: 4. Germline values: CDR1 MGHRA, CDR2 YSYEKL. There are 14 residues in the CDR3. CDR3 residues: CASSLDRGGTEAFF. The CDR3 DNA reads TGCGCCAGCAGCCTCGACAGGGGGGGCACTGAAGCTTTCTTT.

This clone was recorded a few times. This chain uses TRBV29-1 with TRBJ2-5; 8 bases are a match to TRBD1. V lost 3 bases and J lost 2; bases outside the gene matches: 5. The CDR3 runs 14 residues. Germline lookup yields CDR1 SQVTM and CDR2 ANQGSEA. The chain's CDR3 is CSVDRQGTQETQYF. For the CDR3, the DNA is TGCAGCGTTGACCGACAGGGGACGCAAGAGACCCAGTACTTC.

The sample holds one count of this clone. The CDR3 reads CASSENAGFEQYF. The CDR3 DNA sequence: TGTGCCAGCAGTGAAAATGCAGGGTTCGAGCAGTACTTC. The V gene is TRBV6-1, the J gene TRBJ2-7, with D possibly TRBD1 on 5 matching bases. This CDR3 contains 13 residues. V was trimmed by 2 bases and J by 6 bases, leaving 11 bases between them. Germline CDR1 is MNHNS and CDR2 is SASEGT.

V gene TRBV5-6 combines with J gene TRBJ2-1; D tentatively reads TRBD1 or TRBD2 (5 bases each). With 0 bases removed from V and 5 bases from J, the gap between germline ends came to 9 bases. The CDR3 is 14 amino acids. From germline, CDR1 is SGHDT and CDR2 YYEEEE. The CDR3 region is CASSLAGRDNEQFF. CDR3 in DNA: TGTGCCAGCAGCTTGGCGGGGCGCGACAATGAGCAGTTCTTC.

V is TRBV7-2 and J is TRBJ2-6; no reliable D call. This CDR3 region has 14 residues. V lost 4 bases and J 0 bases, leaving 4 bases between the germline ends. Germline V gene sequence: CDR1 SGHTA, CDR2 FQGNSA. The CDR3 region is CASSYNSGANVLTF. The CDR3 DNA follows: TGTGCCAGCAGCTATAACTCTGGGGCCAACGTCCTGACTTTC.

The chain couples TRBV7-9 to TRBJ1-4, with TRBD1 matching 7 bases. The CDR3 runs to 16 residues. From germline, CDR1 is SEHNR and CDR2 FQNEAQ (reference sequence). V shed 1 base and J 6 bases; nucleotides not matched to a gene: 8. The CDR3 loop is CASSLGVGTDHEKLFF. The CDR3 DNA is TGTGCCAGCAGCTTAGGCGTCGGGACAGACCATGAAAAACTGTTTTTT.

The table lists this clone with a count of one. CDR3 in DNA: TGTGCCAGTAGTGTCTCGACAGGGACCCCCTACGACGAGCAGTACTTC. Translation: CASSVSTGTPYDEQYF. This sequence joins TRBV19 and TRBJ2-7; 7 bases are shared with TRBD1. The ends lost 5 bases at V and 5 bases at J; junction bases unmatched: 15. The CDR3 spans 16 residues. CDR1 and CDR2 from the germline V gene are LNHDA and SQIVND (reference sequence).

Only one count was recorded for this clone. The J gene is TRBJ1-5, the V gene TRBV5-4; possible D gene TRBD1, 6 bases. The CDR3 is 13 amino acids. Trimming took off 3 bases at V and 4 bases at J, with 8 bases between the two ends. In germline, CDR1 is SGHNT, CDR2 YYREEE (reference sequence). The CDR3 sequence: CASSYDRNQPQHF. CDR3 sequence (DNA): TGTGCCAGCAGCTATGACAGGAATCAGCCCCAGCATTTT.

This clone appeared a single time. The V call is TRBV7-2, the J call TRBJ1-1; D is uncertain. The germline V gene encodes CDR1 SGHTA and CDR2 FQGNSA. This CDR3 has 14 amino acids. Trimming took off 1 base at V and 5 bases at J, with 11 bases between the two ends. The CDR3 DNA reads as TGTGCCAGCAGCTTAGGAGGCTGGAGTACTGAAGCTTTCTTT. Its translation: CASSLGGWSTEAFF.